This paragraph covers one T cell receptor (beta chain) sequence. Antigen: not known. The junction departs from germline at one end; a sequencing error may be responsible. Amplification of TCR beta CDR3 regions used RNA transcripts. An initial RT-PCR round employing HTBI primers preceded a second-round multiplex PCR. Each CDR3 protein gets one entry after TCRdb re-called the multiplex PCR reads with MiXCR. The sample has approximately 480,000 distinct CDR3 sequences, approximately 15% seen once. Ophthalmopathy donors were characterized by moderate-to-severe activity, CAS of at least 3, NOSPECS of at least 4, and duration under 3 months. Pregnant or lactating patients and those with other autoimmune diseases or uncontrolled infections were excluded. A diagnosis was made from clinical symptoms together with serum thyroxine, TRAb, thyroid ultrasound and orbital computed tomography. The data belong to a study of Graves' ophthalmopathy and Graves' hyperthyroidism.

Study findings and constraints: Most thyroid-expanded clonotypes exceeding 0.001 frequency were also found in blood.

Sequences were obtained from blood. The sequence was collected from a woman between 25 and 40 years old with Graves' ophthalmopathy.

The CDR3 coding sequence is TGTGGCAGCAGCTTAGGGGACTCGGCAGCTTTCTTT. Translation: CGSSLGDSAAFF. The chain couples TRBV7-8 to TRBJ1-1; D is possibly TRBD1 (5 bases). The CDR3 has 12 amino acids. CDR1 and CDR2 from the germline V gene are SGHVS and FQNEAQ.